The source of this T cell receptor beta chain is a study of blood T cell repertoires in COVID-19. About the research overall: Samples taken during acute and convalescent COVID-19 were collected in the United States, Italy and Spain. T cells, B-cell-depleted T cells, or PBMCs supplied cDNA or gDNA.

The assay was immunoSEQ multiplex PCR, and TCRdb's table has in-frame clones only and misses some. The sample yields 190,000 or so clones, approximately 90% seen once. Resolution of symptoms, clearance, or two negative PCRs was present in recovered Cohort 3 donors. Sequenced material: PBMCs or T cells enriched from blood (not recorded which). The source of this sequence is a man aged 30-40 years who had recovered from COVID-19.

The CDR3 nucleotides are TGTGCCAGCAGCCAAGGAGGCCAAACCTTAAGACTAGCGGGAGTGGACTACGAGCAGTACTTC. Its translation: CASSQGGQTLRLAGVDYEQYF. The chain has TRBV14 and TRBJ2-7, with 12 bases lining up with TRBD2. J lost 3 bases, V lost 1 base, and 19 bases had no gene match. This CDR3 has 21 residues. Germline loops: CDR1 SGHDN, CDR2 FVKESK.